Below, 18 T cell receptor beta chains from the same sample are listed, as sequenced in a study of cytomegalovirus exposure and HLA in healthy donors. The PCR made use of 60 Vbeta and 13 Jbeta primers. The protocol was immunoSEQ multiplex PCR, while the TCRdb copy is restricted to in-frame clones and leaves out a portion. The data show about 130,000 clones, with roughly 70% seen just once and 3.1% held by the top ten. Sequencing was done on a sample of PBMCs. The origin of the receptors is a young man in good health and CMV-seronegative.

The J gene is TRBJ2-7, the V gene TRBV14, with TRBD1 identical over 10 bases. The V segment lost 0 bases and the J segment 3 bases; nucleotides outside the gene matches: 2. The CDR3 is 15 residues long. Germline loops: CDR1 SGHDN, CDR2 FVKESK. CDR3 sequence (DNA): TGTGCCAGCAGCCAAGAATGGACAGGGGGCTACGAGCAGTACTTC. Encoded protein: CASSQEWTGGYEQYF. Full variable domain (outside the CDR3, taken from reference TRBV14 and TRBJ2-7): EAGVTQFPSHSVIEKGQTVTLRCDPISGHDNLYWYRRVMGKEIKFLLHFVKESKQDESGMPNNRFLAERTGGTYSTLKVQPAELEDSGVYFCASSQEWTGGYEQYFGPGTRLTVT.

The rearrangement links TRBV27 to TRBJ2-1; 7 nucleotides agree with TRBD2. The V and J ends lost 3 bases and 4 bases, in that order; junction bases with no gene match: 9. The CDR3 length is 16 residues. CDR1 is MNHEY and CDR2 is SMNVEV in the germline V gene (reference sequence). The CDR3 coding sequence is TGTGCCAGCAGTTTGAGGGAGGGGCCGCAGTACAATGAGCAGTTCTTC. Protein: CASSLREGPQYNEQFF.

CDR3 amino acids: CASSLAGVTNEKLFF. The CDR3 bases are TGTGCCAGCAGCTTAGCCGGGGTAACTAATGAAAAACTGTTTTTT. The chain joins TRBV7-2 to TRBJ1-4, with D unclear. Looked up from germline, CDR1 is SGHTA and CDR2 is FQGNSA. This CDR3 comprises 15 residues. V lost 0 bases and J 1 base, leaving 6 bases between the germline ends.

This clone showed up just once. The genes are TRBV5-1 and TRBJ2-3, with D perhaps TRBD1 (6 bases). CDR1 and CDR2 from the germline V gene are SGHRS and YFSETQ. CDR3 length: 12 residues. Trimming stripped 4 bases from V and 5 bases from J, with 8 bases between. The CDR3 region has the DNA TGCGCCAGCAGCCTACAGGGAGATACGCAGTATTTT. It is translated as CASSLQGDTQYF.

Note on this clone: The CDR3 carries no conserved terminal phenylalanine or tryptophan, so it likely arises from a read error. The chain carries TRBV2 and TRBJ1-4; D may be TRBD1 (5 bases). Trimming cost V 3 bases and J 7 bases, with 15 bases left between them. Germline V gene data show CDR1 as SNHLY and CDR2 as FYNNEI. This CDR3 spans 15 amino acids. The CDR3 nucleotides read TGTGCCAGCAGTGAGGGGGGTCTCCCGAGTGAAAAACTGTTTGTT. This codes for CASSEGGLPSEKLFV.

The table lists this clone with a few counts. The chain uses TRBV13 and TRBJ2-6; D uncertain. The CDR3 length is 15 residues. Germline V gene data show CDR1 as PRHDT and CDR2 as FYEKMQ (reference sequence). Trimming removed 6 bases from V and 4 bases from J, with 13 bases in between. The CDR3 region has the DNA TGTGCCAGCAGTTCGGGTGGGTTCGGGGCCAACGTCCTGACTTTC. Its protein product is CASSSGGFGANVLTF. The whole variable domain, remainder taken from reference TRBV13 and TRBJ2-6, is AAGVIQSPRHLIKEKRETATLKCYPIPRHDTVYWYQQGPGQDPQFLISFYEKMQSDKGSIPDRFSAQQFSDYHSELNMSSLELGDSALYFCASSSGGFGANVLTFGAGSRLTVL.

This chain uses TRBV5-4 with TRBJ2-7, with D perhaps matching TRBD1 (5 bases). Germline V lookup: CDR1 SGHNT, CDR2 YYREEE (reference sequence). Trimming took 0 bases from V and 4 from J, leaving 14 bases between them. The CDR3 is made up of 15 amino acids. The CDR3 spells CASSLEGEGWYEQYF. CDR3 in DNA: TGTGCCAGCAGCTTGGAAGGGGAAGGTTGGTACGAGCAGTACTTC. The full variable domain, with the rest looked up from reference TRBV5-4 and TRBJ2-7, is ETGVTQSPTHLIKTRGQQVTLRCSSQSGHNTVSWYQQALGQGPQFIFQYYREEENGRGNFPPRFSGLQFPNYSSELNVNALELDDSALYLCASSLEGEGWYEQYFGPGTRLTVT.

The rearrangement links TRBV29-1 to TRBJ2-2, with 8 bases aligning to TRBD2. The CDR3 covers 16 residues. Germline V gene lookup returns CDR1 SQVTM and CDR2 ANQGSEA. V gave up 8 bases and J gave up 5 bases; unmatched junction bases: 16. CDR3 nucleotides: TGCAGCCCCGTGACCCGGGGGGGGCGGGAAACCGGGGAGCTGTTTTTT. Its protein product is CSPVTRGGRETGELFF.

The chain uses TRBV29-1 and TRBJ2-5; weak D call: TRBD1 (6 bases). The CDR3 totals 13 residues. Trimming pared 3 bases from V and 4 bases from J, leaving 12 bases between. Germline assignment: CDR1 SQVTM and CDR2 ANQGSEA. CDR3 sequence reads: CSVEVSRGETQYF. As DNA, the CDR3 is TGCAGCGTTGAGGTTTCCAGGGGAGAGACCCAGTACTTC.

This clone was seen a few times. This rearrangement joins TRBV5-5 to TRBJ1-2, with a tentative D call TRBD1 (6 bases). The CDR3 extends over 13 amino acids. Germline V gene sequence: CDR1 SGHKS, CDR2 YYEKEE (reference sequence). V lost 4 bases, J lost 3 bases, and 10 bases lay in between. CDR3 protein: CASSQGTDYGYTF. CDR3 DNA sequence: TGTGCCAGCAGCCAGGGGACCGACTATGGCTACACCTTC.

The V call is TRBV29-1, the J call TRBJ2-7, with 7 nucleotides matching TRBD2. V lost 3 bases, J lost 5 bases, and 4 bases stayed unmatched. Per the germline V gene, CDR1 is SQVTM and CDR2 is ANQGSEA. The CDR3 runs to 12 residues. The CDR3: CSVELGRDEQYF. CDR3 DNA sequence: TGCAGCGTTGAGCTGGGGAGGGACGAGCAGTACTTC.

The chain recombines TRBV6-5 with TRBJ2-7; a weak D match, TRBD1 (6 bases). There are 14 residues in the CDR3. The V gene's germline CDR1 is MNHEY and CDR2 SVGAGI. V lost 5 bases and J lost 2, with 13 bases in between. The CDR3 sequence is CASSAFTGTYEQYF. The CDR3 DNA sequence: TGTGCCAGCAGTGCGTTCACAGGGACCTACGAGCAGTACTTC.

This chain links TRBV28 with TRBJ1-2; D gene uncertain. Germline values: CDR1 MDHEN, CDR2 SYDVKM. The CDR3 covers 14 residues. Trimming removed 1 base at V and 6 bases at J, with 12 bases between. This chain's CDR3 is CASSLYVAAHGYTF. For the CDR3, the DNA is TGTGCCAGCAGTTTATATGTGGCGGCCCATGGCTACACCTTC.

This sequence joins TRBV13 and TRBJ2-3; 8 bases align to TRBD2. Germline V gives CDR1 PRHDT, CDR2 FYEKMQ (reference sequence). The CDR3 has 17 amino acids. The ends lost 5 bases at V and 8 bases at J; junction bases unmatched: 18. DNA for the CDR3: TGTGCCAGCAGCCCTCGTGGTAGCGGGGCCTTTTACGGTACGCAGTATTTT. Residues: CASSPRGSGAFYGTQYF. Supplemented by reference TRBV13 and TRBJ2-3, the full variable domain reads AAGVIQSPRHLIKEKRETATLKCYPIPRHDTVYWYQQGPGQDPQFLISFYEKMQSDKGSIPDRFSAQQFSDYHSELNMSSLELGDSALYFCASSPRGSGAFYGTQYFGPGTRLTVL.

The chain is built from TRBV10-3 and TRBJ2-7; 8 nucleotides line up with TRBD2. The CDR3 extends over 11 amino acids. CDR1 and CDR2 from the germline V gene are ENHRY and SYGVKD. With V trimmed by 7 bases and J by 5 bases, 1 base remained unmatched. CDR3 sequence (DNA): TGTGCCATCAAGCGGGAGCACGAGCAGTACTTC. As protein: CAIKREHEQYF.

The chain has TRBV2 and TRBJ2-1; 9 nucleotides line up with TRBD2. CDR1 SNHLY and CDR2 FYNNEI come from the germline V gene. After removal of 6 bases from V and 4 bases from J, the junction contained 7 bases not matched to a gene. This CDR3 contains 15 residues. CDR3 amino acids: CASSGGRGGYNEQFF. The CDR3 DNA follows: TGTGCCAGCAGCGGTGGGCGGGGGGGATACAATGAGCAGTTCTTC.

In its sample, this clone was seen a few times. The CDR3 protein is CASSQVIGGFVRRSNQPQHF. Written as DNA, the CDR3 is TGCGCCAGCAGCCAAGTAATTGGAGGGTTCGTAAGGAGGAGCAATCAGCCCCAGCATTTT. The chain recombines TRBV4-1 with TRBJ1-5; D is unresolved. This CDR3 contains 20 residues. V dropped 1 base and J dropped 1 base, with 23 bases sitting between them. Germline V gene lookup returns CDR1 MGHRA and CDR2 YSYEKL.

There are a few counts of this clone. The V call is TRBV2, the J call TRBJ1-3; TRBD1 matches 7 bases. CDR3 length: 15 amino acids. Losses at the gene ends were 4 bases for V and 4 bases for J; bases not matched to a gene: 7. Germline CDR1 reads SNHLY; CDR2 reads FYNNEI. CDR3: CASSGLRTGGNTIYF. CDR3 nucleotides: TGTGCCAGCAGTGGGCTTAGGACAGGAGGAAACACCATATATTTT.